In its sample, the clone carrying this TCR beta chain was seen many times. This specimen belongs to a study of T cell repertoires in cytomegalovirus infection. The CDR3 runs to 15 residues. J gave up 3 bases and V 7 bases, and 6 bases lay outside the gene matches. TCRdb re-analysed the reads in MiXCR, keeping a single row per CDR3 protein. The sample includes 200,000 to 300,000 distinct CDR3 sequences, roughly an eighth seen only once; the top ten take around 8.7%. The chain recombines TRBV12-3 or TRBV12-4 with TRBJ2-5, with 12 positions matching TRBD2. What was sequenced was PBMCs. The sequence derives from a human donor in good health (CMV status not recorded). Some clones in this sample may be carry-over from other donors' samples. CDR3 loop: CASTPSGGGEETQYF. CDR3 bases: TGTGCCAGCACCCCTAGCGGGGGGGGAGAAGAGACCCAGTACTTC.